Included here is one T cell receptor beta chain sequence, with context. The data belong to a study of CD8+ T cells in alopecia areata. The germline gives CDR1 MGHRA, CDR2 YSYEKL. The germline V and J ends were trimmed by 1 base and 8 bases, with 17 bases remaining between them. The CDR3 runs 16 residues. cDNA prepared by RNA extraction and subsequent reverse transcription served as the template for sequencing. TCRdb's copy holds only in-frame clones and misses some; the assay was immunoSEQ multiplex PCR. The profile shows almost 35,000 clones, 55% of them singletons. The sequencing input was NKG2D-high CD8+ T cells sorted from blood. The clonotype comes from a human donor with alopecia areata. The rearrangement links TRBV4-1 to TRBJ1-4; D gene unclear. CDR3 sequence: CASSQVGSPKREKLFF. In DNA form, the CDR3 reads TGCGCCAGCAGCCAAGTCGGGTCTCCTAAGAGGGAAAAACTGTTTTTT.